Listed here are 32 T cell receptor beta chains from one sample, sequenced in a study of CD8 T cells in ankylosing spondylitis (dated by TCRdb to about 2017). Library creation used 5' RACE. Sequenced on an Illumina HiSeq 2500. The public reads were reanalyzed by TCRdb: fastp trimming at Q25, MiXCR alignment, in-frame beta chains only. Merged by CDR3 protein, the rows form single entries marked with the most common genes and DNA. Present in this sample are just over 300,000 distinct CDR3 sequences, around 20% of which were seen just once. Roughly 3.4% of the sample goes to the ten largest clones. Sequencing input: blood, either unsorted or a sorted T cell fraction (not recorded which). These TCRs come from a female donor with ankylosing spondylitis or in good health (not recorded which).

The CDR3 region is CASSPRQGVNFNEQYF. CDR3 nucleotides: TGCGCCAGCAGCCCCCGTCAGGGGGTAAATTTCAACGAGCAGTACTTC. V usage is TRBV5-1 and J usage is TRBJ2-7; 7 positions match TRBD1. V gave up 4 bases and J gave up 5 bases; unmatched junction bases: 15. CDR1 is SGHRS and CDR2 is YFSETQ in the germline V gene. This CDR3 spans 16 amino acids.

The chain employs TRBV10-3 and TRBJ1-3, with D unresolved. The V and J ends lost 10 bases and 1 base respectively, with 11 bases between them. The CDR3 is 13 amino acids. The V gene's germline CDR1 is ENHRY and CDR2 SYGVKD. CDR3 region: CATGVGSGNTIYF. CDR3 in DNA: TGTGCCACGGGCGTCGGTTCTGGAAACACCATATATTTT.

This chain joins TRBV27 and TRBJ2-7, with TRBD2 identical over 13 bases. There are 14 residues in the CDR3. The ends lost 6 bases at V and 6 bases at J; junction bases unmatched: 5. The germline CDR1 and CDR2 sequences are MNHEY and SMNVEV (reference sequence). In nucleotides, the CDR3 is TGTGCCAGCAGCCAGGGACTAGCGGGGATCGAGCAGTACTTC. Its translation is CASSQGLAGIEQYF.

This clonotype was detected many times. The chain is built from TRBV20-1 and TRBJ2-1; no definite D call. Deletions cut 0 bases from V and 0 bases from J, with 6 bases between. Germline V CDR1 and CDR2: DFQATT, SNEGSKA (reference sequence). The CDR3 runs to 14 residues. The CDR3 DNA sequence: TGCAGTGCTAGAGAGCCGAGCTCCTACAATGAGCAGTTCTTC. It is translated as CSAREPSSYNEQFF.

In its sample, this clonotype was seen many times. CDR3 in DNA: TGCAGCGTTGACGGACAGGGCAATGAGCAGTTCTTC. Translation gives CSVDGQGNEQFF. This chain joins TRBV29-1 and TRBJ2-1; 8 bases are a match to TRBD1. The trim removed 3 bases at V and 6 bases at J, leaving 1 base unmatched. Looked up from germline, CDR1 is SQVTM and CDR2 is ANQGSEA. The CDR3 extends over 12 amino acids.

This chain uses TRBV4-2 with TRBJ1-6; D is perhaps TRBD1 (5 bases). The CDR3 contains 17 residues. Germline V gene sequence: CDR1 LGHNA, CDR2 YNFKEQ. The V end lost 5 bases, the J end lost 3 bases, and 17 bases lay between the germline ends. The CDR3 sequence is CASSDSWGRNYNSPLHF. The CDR3 DNA sequence: TGTGCCAGCAGCGACAGTTGGGGACGTAACTATAATTCACCCCTCCACTTT.

The V call is TRBV6-1, the J call TRBJ2-1; 7 bases are shared with TRBD2. Germline-derived CDR1 and CDR2 are MNHNS and SASEGT. The CDR3 consists of 13 residues. Losses at the gene ends were 5 bases for V and 8 bases for J; bases not matched to a gene: 6. The CDR3 is CASSIQGGDEQFF. CDR3 DNA sequence: TGTGCCAGCAGTATCCAGGGAGGGGATGAGCAGTTCTTC.

This clonotype was observed a handful of times. The rearrangement uses TRBV20-1 and TRBJ1-5, with D maybe TRBD1 (6 bases). The CDR3 loop spans 13 amino acids. The V and J ends lost 3 bases and 7 bases respectively, with 13 bases between them. Germline CDR1 DFQATT, CDR2 SNEGSKA (reference sequence). The CDR3 sequence: CSARGGRRQPQHF. The CDR3 DNA reads as TGCAGTGCTAGGGGGGGGCGTAGACAGCCCCAGCATTTT.

This clonotype was counted only a few times. The chain has TRBV4-3 and TRBJ2-1; 9 nucleotides match TRBD2. V dropped 0 bases and J dropped 0; count of bases not matched to a gene: 9. Germline lookup yields CDR1 LGHNA and CDR2 YSLEER. This CDR3 spans 19 amino acids. The CDR3, as DNA: TGCGCCAGCAGCCAAGATGTACTAGCGGGTAGCAGCTCCTACAATGAGCAGTTCTTC. Protein: CASSQDVLAGSSSYNEQFF.

In its sample, this clonotype was seen many times. V is TRBV5-5 and J is TRBJ1-2; no clear D. Germline CDR1 is SGHKS and CDR2 is YYEKEE (reference sequence). V was trimmed by 0 bases and J by 3 bases, leaving 6 bases between them. The CDR3 length is 13 residues. CDR3 sequence: CASSLGTDYGYTF. CDR3 nucleotides: TGTGCCAGCAGCTTGGGGACGGACTATGGCTACACCTTC.

The V call is TRBV20-1, the J call TRBJ2-1, with D perhaps matching TRBD1 or TRBD2 (5 bases each). From germline, CDR1 is DFQATT and CDR2 SNEGSKA (reference sequence). With 4 bases removed from V and 8 bases from J, the gap between germline ends came to 9 bases. The CDR3 has 11 amino acids. Here the CDR3 DNA reads TGCAGTGCTACTCGGGACCATGAGCAGTTCTTC. Translating gives CSATRDHEQFF.

CDR3 amino acids: CSARGSLTSNQPQHF. DNA for the CDR3: TGCAGTGCCAGGGGCTCCTTGACCTCGAATCAGCCCCAGCATTTT. The chain links TRBV20-1 to TRBJ1-5, with D perhaps matching TRBD1 (6 bases). Trimming removed 6 bases at V and 4 bases at J, with 19 bases between. This CDR3 contains 15 residues. Germline loops: CDR1 DFQATT, CDR2 SNEGSKA (reference sequence).

CDR3 sequence: CASSLVVAGAYNEQFF. As DNA, the CDR3 is TGCGCCAGCAGCTTGGTGGTAGCGGGGGCCTACAATGAGCAGTTCTTC. The chain is built from TRBV5-1 and TRBJ2-1, with TRBD2 matching 9 bases. Germline lookup yields CDR1 SGHRS and CDR2 YFSETQ. The CDR3 has 16 amino acids. V lost 0 bases, J lost 2 bases, and 3 bases stayed unmatched.

The chain is built from TRBV28 and TRBJ2-3; D call uncertain. This CDR3 is 12 amino acids long. Germline assignment: CDR1 MDHEN and CDR2 SYDVKM. Trimming left V 5 bases short and J 8 bases short, with 11 bases between. This chain's CDR3 is CASSLSPGTQYF. The CDR3 coding sequence is TGTGCCAGCAGTCTATCTCCCGGTACGCAGTATTTT.

The chain is built from TRBV7-3 and TRBJ2-3; D tentatively fits TRBD1 or TRBD2 (5 bases each). The germline gives CDR1 SGHTA, CDR2 FQGTGA. This CDR3 contains 15 residues. Trimming took 1 base from V and 4 from J, leaving 12 bases between them. CDR3 sequence (DNA): TGTGCCAGCAGCTTAAGTGGGACCGGCGCAGATACGCAGTATTTT. Residues: CASSLSGTGADTQYF.

This clonotype was seen a few times. This rearrangement joins TRBV10-3 to TRBJ2-1; 9 bases fit TRBD2. The CDR3 consists of 13 residues. CDR1 ENHRY and CDR2 SYGVKD come from the germline V gene. V was clipped by 6 bases and J by 8 bases; unmatched bases: 5. CDR3 amino acids: CAISGTSRDEQFF. The DNA for the CDR3 is TGTGCCATCAGCGGGACTAGCAGAGATGAGCAGTTCTTC.

This clonotype was seen once. DNA for the CDR3: TGTGCCAGCAGTGAACAGAGGGACTATGGCTACACCTTC. As protein: CASSEQRDYGYTF. The chain uses TRBV2 and TRBJ1-2; no definite D call. The V end was cut by 2 bases, the J end by 3 bases, with 7 bases between. The CDR3 length is 13 residues. Germline V gene data show CDR1 as SNHLY and CDR2 as FYNNEI.

The chain recombines TRBV7-2 with TRBJ2-3; D assignment may be TRBD1 or TRBD2 (5 bases each). Trimming cost V 4 bases and J 3 bases, with 20 bases left between them. CDR1 and CDR2 from the germline V gene are SGHTA and FQGNSA. The CDR3 runs to 17 residues. CDR3 region: CASSSPWSGTFTDTQYF. The CDR3 coding sequence is TGTGCCAGCAGCTCCCCTTGGTCCGGGACCTTTACAGATACGCAGTATTTT.

This clonotype was detected only a few times. The chain recombines TRBV14 with TRBJ1-1; TRBD1 matches 9 bases. Germline lookup yields CDR1 SGHDN and CDR2 FVKESK. This CDR3 spans 14 amino acids. The junction had 5 bases not matched to a gene; V was cut back by 2 bases and J by 7 bases. CDR3 coding DNA: TGTGCCAGCAGCCAACTTTTGGACAGGGGTGAAGCTTTCTTT. Amino acid sequence: CASSQLLDRGEAFF.

The rearrangement links TRBV29-1 to TRBJ2-7; TRBD1 matches 9 bases. Germline lookup yields CDR1 SQVTM and CDR2 ANQGSEA. CDR3 length equals 15 residues. The ends lost 1 base at V and 6 bases at J; junction bases unmatched: 10. CDR3 protein: CSVEGGQQGAFEQYF. CDR3 nucleotides: TGCAGCGTTGAAGGGGGGCAACAGGGGGCTTTCGAGCAGTACTTC.

The table lists this clonotype with many counts. This sequence joins TRBV20-1 and TRBJ2-3, with TRBD2 matching over 7 bases. There are 13 residues in the CDR3. The trim removed 4 bases at V and 2 bases at J, leaving 3 bases unmatched. The germline V gene has CDR1 DFQATT and CDR2 SNEGSKA (reference sequence). CDR3 residues: CSATSGFTDTQYF. The CDR3 DNA reads TGCAGTGCTACTAGCGGATTCACAGATACGCAGTATTTT.

This clonotype has only a few counts. The chain couples TRBV25-1 to TRBJ2-1; 7 bases fit TRBD2. Germline V gene sequence: CDR1 MGHDK, CDR2 SYGVNS. The CDR3 covers 16 residues. V was clipped by 3 bases and J by 2 bases; unmatched bases: 7. CDR3 protein: CASSDMAGDTYNEQFF. Here the CDR3 DNA reads TGTGCCAGCAGTGACATGGCGGGAGACACCTACAATGAGCAGTTCTTC.

The chain joins TRBV20-1 to TRBJ2-3; TRBD2 aligns across 8 bases. This CDR3 region has 16 residues. V dropped 3 bases and J dropped 6; count of bases not matched to a gene: 14. CDR1 and CDR2 from the germline V gene are DFQATT and SNEGSKA (reference sequence). CDR3 sequence reads: CSARILAGLPRDTQYF. The CDR3, as DNA: TGCAGTGCTAGGATCTTAGCGGGACTCCCTCGGGATACGCAGTATTTT.

This clonotype occurred a few times. V usage is TRBV11-1 and J usage is TRBJ2-7, with 10 bases that match TRBD1. V gave up 5 bases and J gave up 7 bases; unmatched junction bases: 20. The germline V gene has CDR1 SGHAT and CDR2 FQDESV (reference sequence). CDR3 length equals 18 residues. CDR3 coding DNA: TGTGCCAGCAGCCTTCCCAAGCGCGCCGGGACAGGGGCAGGGGAGCAGTACTTC. This gives the protein CASSLPKRAGTGAGEQYF.

This clonotype was detected only a few times. V usage is TRBV28 and J usage is TRBJ2-1; no definite D call. The CDR3 has 15 residues. The germline V gene encodes CDR1 MDHEN and CDR2 SYDVKM. V dropped 5 bases and J dropped 4 bases, with 15 bases sitting between them. The CDR3 spells CASSPSVGIYNEQFF. CDR3 coding DNA: TGTGCCAGCAGTCCGTCTGTGGGGATTTACAATGAGCAGTTCTTC.

This clonotype was seen ten or more times. The rearrangement joins TRBV28 to TRBJ1-1; the D is unclear. This CDR3 region has 13 residues. Looked up from germline, CDR1 is MDHEN and CDR2 is SYDVKM. Trimming removed 4 bases at V and 1 base at J, with 7 bases between. The CDR3: CASSSAGNTEAFF. Here the CDR3 DNA reads TGTGCCAGCAGTTCGGCCGGGAACACTGAAGCTTTCTTT.

This clonotype has a count of ten or more. The gene calls are TRBV20-1 and TRBJ2-7, with 10 bases matching TRBD1. Germline loops: CDR1 DFQATT, CDR2 SNEGSKA (reference sequence). The length of the CDR3 is 13 residues. Trimming at V came to 5 bases and at J to 5 bases, leaving 6 bases not matched to a gene. This chain's CDR3 is CSAPGQGTHEQYF. CDR3 nucleotides: TGCAGTGCTCCGGGACAGGGGACCCACGAGCAGTACTTC.

This clonotype occurred a few times. This sequence joins TRBV20-1 and TRBJ2-5, with TRBD2 as a possible D gene (5 bases). The CDR3 is 13 residues long. The V gene lost 4 bases and the J gene lost 4 bases, with 13 bases spanning the gap. Germline CDR1 is DFQATT and CDR2 is SNEGSKA (reference sequence). CDR3 sequence: CSATLTSGETQYF. CDR3 DNA sequence: TGCAGTGCTACTCTCACTAGTGGAGAGACCCAGTACTTC.

This clonotype has ten or more counts. The rearrangement uses TRBV6-5 and TRBJ2-3; possible D gene TRBD1, 6 bases. CDR3 length: 16 residues. V lost 4 bases, J lost 5 bases, and 19 bases lay in between. Germline loops: CDR1 MNHEY, CDR2 SVGAGI. The CDR3 spells CASSSGVQGPRDTQYF. The CDR3 bases are TGTGCCAGCAGTTCGGGCGTACAGGGACCAAGAGATACGCAGTATTTT.

V is TRBV15 and J is TRBJ1-2, with D possibly being TRBD1 (6 bases). The V end lost 3 bases, the J end lost 7 bases, and 21 bases lay between the germline ends. Germline CDR1 LNHNV, CDR2 YYDKDF (reference sequence). The CDR3 runs to 16 residues. This CDR3 reads CATSSGPGAGDGGYTF. As DNA, the CDR3 is TGTGCCACCAGCAGTGGGCCCGGGGCAGGGGATGGTGGCTACACCTTC.

This clonotype turned up a few times. The chain couples TRBV12-3 or TRBV12-4 to TRBJ1-2; no clear D gene. Trimming took 3 bases from V and 8 from J, leaving 13 bases between them. The CDR3 runs to 13 residues. CDR3 protein: CASSFVTKGGYTF. The CDR3 bases are TGTGCCAGCAGTTTCGTAACCAAAGGGGGCTACACCTTC.

This clonotype was found many times. The genes are TRBV29-1 and TRBJ2-5, with D perhaps TRBD2 (5 bases). From germline, CDR1 is SQVTM and CDR2 ANQGSEA. Trimming removed 5 bases at V and 3 bases at J, with 13 bases between. The CDR3 runs to 13 residues. DNA of the CDR3: TGCAGCGTTCGTCTAACGGGGAAAGAGACCCAGTACTTC. Amino acid sequence: CSVRLTGKETQYF.